These T cell receptor beta chains were read from a single sample in a study of blood T cell repertoires in COVID-19. The assay was immunoSEQ multiplex PCR, and TCRdb's table has in-frame clones only and misses some. The sample shows 130,000 or so clones, about 85% of them seen only once. Sequencing was performed on peripheral blood. The receptors were sampled from a human donor in a cohort sampled during active COVID-19. Both conserved end residues are part of each CDR3. D genes are given only for firm matches. Rows give clone size only sometimes, using once, few, many, or a class for an expanded clone.

j_call	clone_size	v_call	cdr3_length	d_call	cdr3_aa	cdr3_nt
TRBJ1-5	-	TRBV28	16	-	CASTVMGGYSNQPQHF	TGTGCCAGCACCGTAATGGGAGGATATAGCAATCAGCCCCAGCATTTT
TRBJ2-5	once	TRBV9	16	-	CASSVQTGGFKETQYF	TGTGCCAGCAGCGTCCAAACTGGCGGGTTTAAAGAGACCCAGTACTTC
TRBJ2-7	-	TRBV6-5	11	-	CASSGPLEQYF	TGTGCCAGCAGCGGTCCTCTCGAGCAGTACTTC
TRBJ2-7	once	TRBV28	14	TRBD2	CASREAGEGYEQYF	TGTGCCAGCAGGGAAGCGGGAGAAGGGTACGAGCAGTACTTC
TRBJ1-5	-	TRBV19	15	-	CASRTGRGINQPQHF	TGTGCCAGTCGCACGGGGAGGGGCATCAATCAGCCCCAGCATTTT
TRBJ2-7	-	TRBV2	15	TRBD2	CASTPGTSGSYEQYF	TGTGCCAGCACTCCCGGGACTAGCGGGTCCTACGAGCAGTACTTC
TRBJ1-2	-	TRBV6-2/TRBV6-3	14	-	CASSFRTDYNGYTF	TGTGCCAGCAGTTTCCGGACCGACTACAATGGCTACACCTTC
TRBJ2-7	-	TRBV7-9	14	-	CASSSPFGSYEQYF	TGTGCCAGCAGCTCCCCTTTCGGCTCCTACGAGCAGTACTTC
TRBJ1-5	once	TRBV5-1	15	-	CASSLVSGGNQPQHF	TGCGCCAGCAGCTTGGTTTCAGGGGGCAATCAGCCCCAGCATTTT
TRBJ1-2	-	TRBV12-5	16	-	CASGLVRTAALVSYTF	TGTGCTAGTGGTTTGGTACGGACAGCCGCTCTTGTTAGCTACACCTTC
TRBJ2-1	-	TRBV7-9	14	-	CASSLASDLNEQFF	TGTGCCAGCAGCTTAGCCTCGGACTTGAATGAGCAGTTCTTC
TRBJ1-4	-	TRBV11-2	12	-	CASREINEKLFF	TGTGCCAGCCGCGAGATAAATGAAAAACTGTTTTTT
TRBJ1-2	-	TRBV3-1/TRBV3-2	16	-	CASSQERGRGAYGYTF	TGTGCCAGCAGCCAAGAACGGGGCAGGGGCGCCTATGGCTACACCTTC
TRBJ1-5	-	TRBV4-1	13	-	CASSQDFYQPQHF	TGCGCCAGCAGCCAAGATTTCTATCAGCCCCAGCATTTT
TRBJ2-7	-	TRBV18	16	TRBD2	CASSPPVGSGSYEQYF	TGTGCCAGCTCACCACCGGTGGGTAGCGGGAGCTACGAGCAGTACTTC
TRBJ1-4	-	TRBV29-1	12	-	CSALKGREKLFF	TGCAGCGCCCTGAAGGGGCGTGAAAAACTGTTTTTT
TRBJ2-2	-	TRBV11-3	16	TRBD2	CASSLWVAGVSGELFF	TGTGCCAGCAGCTTATGGGTAGCGGGAGTTTCCGGGGAGCTGTTTTTT
TRBJ1-1	-	TRBV13	20	TRBD1	CASSPRGTESLIFSNTEAFF	TGTGCCAGCAGCCCTCGGGGGACAGAATCCCTAATTTTTTCGAACACTGAAGCTTTCTTT
TRBJ2-3	-	TRBV10-2	13	-	CASRQGTSDTQYF	TGCGCCAGCCGGCAAGGGACATCGGATACGCAGTATTTT
TRBJ2-7	once	TRBV12-5	11	-	CASGLEGQQYF	TGTGCTAGTGGTTTGGAGGGGCAGCAGTACTTC
TRBJ1-2	-	TRBV29-1	13	-	CSVDRVAGGGYTF	TGCAGCGTTGACAGGGTAGCGGGGGGTGGCTACACCTTC
TRBJ2-5	-	TRBV5-6	12	-	CASNGGSGTQYF	TGTGCCAGCAACGGCGGGTCCGGGACCCAGTACTTC
TRBJ1-4	-	TRBV12-3/TRBV12-4	12	-	CASSLNCEKLFF	TGTGCCAGCAGTCTTAACTGTGAAAAACTGTTTTTT
TRBJ2-3	once	TRBV18	13	TRBD1	CASSLQGKDTQYF	TGTGCCAGCTCACTACAGGGGAAAGATACGCAGTATTTT
TRBJ2-5	-	TRBV14	15	TRBD2	CASSQGSGSQETQYF	TGTGCCAGCAGCCAAGGGAGCGGGAGCCAAGAGACCCAGTACTTC
TRBJ1-2	-	TRBV28	13	-	CASIPQANYGYTF	TGTGCCAGCATCCCACAGGCTAACTATGGCTACACCTTC
TRBJ2-3	-	TRBV15	17	-	CATSRDHPGDITDTQYF	TGTGCCACCAGCAGAGATCACCCGGGAGACATCACAGATACGCAGTATTTT
TRBJ1-2	-	TRBV28	14	TRBD1	CASRGTGANYGYTF	TGTGCCAGCAGGGGGACAGGGGCTAACTATGGCTACACCTTC
TRBJ1-1	-	TRBV30	13	-	CAWDGSGGTEAFF	TGTGCCTGGGACGGATCGGGCGGGACTGAAGCTTTCTTT
TRBJ2-2	-	TRBV6-1	15	-	CASSEGGIYTGELFF	TGTGCCAGCAGTGAGGGCGGGATATACACCGGGGAGCTGTTTTTT
TRBJ2-7	-	TRBV9	16	TRBD2	CASSLGGTSGMYEQYF	TGTGCCAGCAGCTTGGGTGGGACTAGCGGGATGTACGAGCAGTACTTC
TRBJ1-5	-	TRBV6-1	14	-	CASSEALGGQPQHF	TGTGCCAGCAGTGAAGCGCTAGGGGGACAGCCCCAGCATTTT
TRBJ1-1	-	TRBV20-1	16	-	CSASPRGGQGWAEAFF	TGCAGTGCTAGTCCTAGAGGTGGTCAGGGGTGGGCTGAAGCTTTCTTT
TRBJ2-1	-	TRBV4-3	19	TRBD2	CASSQSVAGWGRSYNEQFF	TGCGCCAGCAGCCAATCAGTAGCGGGATGGGGAAGGTCCTACAATGAGCAGTTCTTC
TRBJ2-5	-	TRBV25-1	12	-	CASRRGGETQYF	TGTGCCAGCCGGAGGGGGGGGGAGACCCAGTACTTC
TRBJ2-1	-	TRBV29-1	16	TRBD2	CSVVRTSGSSYNEQFF	TGCAGCGTTGTCCGGACTAGCGGAAGTTCCTACAATGAGCAGTTCTTC
TRBJ2-2	-	TRBV5-8	14	-	CASRLSTGTGELFF	TGTGCCAGCAGGTTGAGTACAGGCACCGGGGAGCTGTTTTTT
TRBJ1-1	-	TRBV3-1/TRBV3-2	15	-	CASSQTPFSGTEAFF	TGTGCCAGCAGCCAGACTCCCTTCTCGGGCACTGAAGCTTTCTTT
TRBJ1-1	-	TRBV3-1/TRBV3-2	14	-	CASSQGLRNTEAFF	TGTGCCAGCAGCCAGGGGCTGCGGAACACTGAAGCTTTCTTT
TRBJ1-5	-	TRBV10-3	13	TRBD1	CAISTGESQPQHF	TGTGCCATCAGCACAGGGGAGAGTCAGCCCCAGCATTTT
TRBJ2-3	-	TRBV7-2	17	TRBD2	CASSLQLAGGVRDTQYF	TGTGCCAGCAGCTTACAGCTAGCGGGAGGGGTTCGAGATACGCAGTATTTT
TRBJ1-2	-	TRBV19	12	-	CARSLGHYGYTF	TGTGCCAGGTCCCTGGGGCACTATGGCTACACCTTC
TRBJ2-1	-	TRBV11-2	15	TRBD2	CASSPLAGDYNEQFF	TGTGCCAGCAGCCCACTAGCGGGAGACTACAATGAGCAGTTCTTC
TRBJ2-3	-	TRBV5-6	13	-	CASSRTGADTQYF	TGTGCCAGCAGCCGCACGGGGGCAGATACGCAGTATTTT
TRBJ1-5	once	TRBV6-2/TRBV6-3	14	-	CASSHQNSNQPQHF	TGTGCCAGCAGTCATCAGAATAGCAATCAGCCCCAGCATTTT
TRBJ1-3	-	TRBV6-4	16	TRBD1	CASREGQTSSGNTIYF	TGTGCCAGCAGGGAGGGACAGACGAGCTCTGGAAACACCATATATTTT
TRBJ2-7	-	TRBV28	15	-	CASSPPYGNNYEQYF	TGTGCCAGCAGCCCCCCCTACGGGAATAACTACGAGCAGTACTTC
TRBJ2-6	once	TRBV6-5	16	TRBD1	CASSSPTGAGANVLTF	TGTGCCAGCAGTTCCCCGACAGGGGCCGGGGCCAACGTCCTGACTTTC
TRBJ1-5	-	TRBV5-1	13	-	CASSLWGDQPQHF	TGCGCCAGCAGCTTGTGGGGAGATCAGCCCCAGCATTTT
TRBJ1-1	few	TRBV3-1/TRBV3-2	15	TRBD1	CASSQRDRENTEAFF	TGTGCCAGCAGCCAAAGGGACAGGGAAAACACTGAAGCTTTCTTT
TRBJ1-4	few	TRBV10-3	15	-	CAISESGGSNEKLFF	TGTGCCATCAGTGAGTCGGGGGGTTCTAATGAAAAACTGTTTTTT
TRBJ1-4	once	TRBV4-2	16	TRBD1	CASSQADRGTNEKLFF	TGTGCCAGCAGCCAAGCAGACAGGGGGACTAATGAAAAACTGTTTTTT
TRBJ1-2	-	TRBV4-3	14	TRBD1	CASSQDRSSYGYTF	TGCGCCAGCAGCCAGGACAGGTCAAGCTATGGCTACACCTTC